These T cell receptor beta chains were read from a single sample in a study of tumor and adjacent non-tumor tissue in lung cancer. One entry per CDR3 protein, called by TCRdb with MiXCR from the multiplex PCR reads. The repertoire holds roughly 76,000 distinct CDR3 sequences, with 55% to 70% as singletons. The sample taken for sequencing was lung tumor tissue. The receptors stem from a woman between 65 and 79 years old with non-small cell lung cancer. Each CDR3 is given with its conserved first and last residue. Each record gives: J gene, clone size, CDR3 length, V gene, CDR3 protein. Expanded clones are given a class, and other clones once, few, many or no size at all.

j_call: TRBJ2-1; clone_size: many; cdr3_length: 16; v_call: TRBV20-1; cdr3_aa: CSAREEGLAEYNEQFF
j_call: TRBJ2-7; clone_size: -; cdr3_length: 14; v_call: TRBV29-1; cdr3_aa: CSVDPGRGGNEQYF
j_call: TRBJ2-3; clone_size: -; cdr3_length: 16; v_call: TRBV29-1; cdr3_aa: CSGRCPGSPYRDTQYF
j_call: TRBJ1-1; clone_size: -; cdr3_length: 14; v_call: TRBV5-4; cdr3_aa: CVSTLDRADTEAFF
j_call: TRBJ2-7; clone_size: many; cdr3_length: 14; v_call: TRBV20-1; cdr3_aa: CSARPDSTTHEQYF
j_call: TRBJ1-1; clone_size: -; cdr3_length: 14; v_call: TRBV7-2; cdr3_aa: CASSLGLRGDTAFF
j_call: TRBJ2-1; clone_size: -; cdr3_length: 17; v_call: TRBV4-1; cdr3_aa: CASSQVFGRPSPNEQFF
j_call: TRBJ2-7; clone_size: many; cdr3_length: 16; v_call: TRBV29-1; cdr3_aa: CSVTPEGGAEGYEQYF
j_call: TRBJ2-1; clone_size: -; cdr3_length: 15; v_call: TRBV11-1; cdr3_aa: CARSSRGGPDYEQFF
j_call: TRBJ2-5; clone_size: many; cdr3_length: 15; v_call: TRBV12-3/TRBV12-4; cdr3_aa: CASSLTGGPKETQYF
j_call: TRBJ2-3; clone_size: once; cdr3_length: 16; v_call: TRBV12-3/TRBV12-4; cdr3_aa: CASRSGLAELKDTQYF
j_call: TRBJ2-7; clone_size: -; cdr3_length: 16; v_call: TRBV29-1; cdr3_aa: CSADNTPGQGSHEQYF
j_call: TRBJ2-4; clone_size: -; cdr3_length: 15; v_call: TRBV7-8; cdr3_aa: CASSMGGTGKNIQYF
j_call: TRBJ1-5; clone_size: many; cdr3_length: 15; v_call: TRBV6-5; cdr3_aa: CASSYSGGQGQPQHF
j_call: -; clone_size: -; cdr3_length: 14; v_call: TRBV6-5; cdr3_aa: CASRLTGRNQPQYF
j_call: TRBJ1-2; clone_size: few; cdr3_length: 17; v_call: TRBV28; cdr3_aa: CASSLPRGSTGNYGYTF
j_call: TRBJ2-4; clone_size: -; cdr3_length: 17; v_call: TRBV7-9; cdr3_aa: CVSSLVISPLAKNIQYF
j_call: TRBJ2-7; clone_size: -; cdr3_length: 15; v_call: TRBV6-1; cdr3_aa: CASSEGPAGQYEQCF
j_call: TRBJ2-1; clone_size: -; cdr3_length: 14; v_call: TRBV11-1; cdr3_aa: CVSSPWEGRYEQFF
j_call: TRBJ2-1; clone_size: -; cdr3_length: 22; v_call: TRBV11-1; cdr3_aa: CASGLVTGRRASGRIPYKEQLF
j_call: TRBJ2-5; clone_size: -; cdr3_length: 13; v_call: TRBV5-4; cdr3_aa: CVSSLAQDGTQYF
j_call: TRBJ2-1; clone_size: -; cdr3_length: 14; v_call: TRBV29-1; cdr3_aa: CSVIDSMSYNEQFF
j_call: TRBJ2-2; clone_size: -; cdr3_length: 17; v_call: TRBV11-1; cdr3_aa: CASSLAPGGSHTGELFF
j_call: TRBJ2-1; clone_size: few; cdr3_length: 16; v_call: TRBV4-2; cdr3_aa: CASSHGTGGTENEQFF
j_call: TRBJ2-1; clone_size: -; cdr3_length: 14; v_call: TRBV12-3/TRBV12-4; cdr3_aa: CASSDTGVKNDQFF
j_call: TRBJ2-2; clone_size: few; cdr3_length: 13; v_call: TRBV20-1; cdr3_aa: CSATKSYTGELFF
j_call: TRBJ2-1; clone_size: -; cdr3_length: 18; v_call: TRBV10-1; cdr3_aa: CASSESLGLAGGSNELFF
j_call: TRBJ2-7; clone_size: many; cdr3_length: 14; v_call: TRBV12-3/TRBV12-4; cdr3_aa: CASSPRDGYYEQYF
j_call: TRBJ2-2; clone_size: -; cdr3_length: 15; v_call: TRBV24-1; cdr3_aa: CATSSSGTNSGELFF
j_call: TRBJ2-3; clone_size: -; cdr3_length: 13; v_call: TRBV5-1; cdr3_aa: CASSLGPGDTQYF
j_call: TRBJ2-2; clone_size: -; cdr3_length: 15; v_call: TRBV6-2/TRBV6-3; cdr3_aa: CASKPGLAETRELFF
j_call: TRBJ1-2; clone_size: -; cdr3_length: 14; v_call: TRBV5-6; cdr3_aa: CASCWSGYSYGYTF
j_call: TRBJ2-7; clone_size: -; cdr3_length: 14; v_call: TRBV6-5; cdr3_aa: CVSITRGAQYEQYF